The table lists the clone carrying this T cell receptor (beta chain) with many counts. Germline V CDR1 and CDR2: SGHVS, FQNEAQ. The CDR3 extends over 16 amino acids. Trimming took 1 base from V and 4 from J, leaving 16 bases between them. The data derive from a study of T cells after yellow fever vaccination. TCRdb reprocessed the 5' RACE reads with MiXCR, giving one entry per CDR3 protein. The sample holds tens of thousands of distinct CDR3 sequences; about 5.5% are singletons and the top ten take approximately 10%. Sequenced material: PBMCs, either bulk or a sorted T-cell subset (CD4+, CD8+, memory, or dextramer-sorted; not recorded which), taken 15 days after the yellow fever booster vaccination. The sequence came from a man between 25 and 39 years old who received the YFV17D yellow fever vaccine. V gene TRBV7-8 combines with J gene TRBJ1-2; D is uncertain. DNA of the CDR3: TGTGCCAGCAGCTTAGGTGGTGCTATAAAGGGCTATGGCTACACCTTC. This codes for CASSLGGAIKGYGYTF.